These 28 T cell receptor beta chains were sequenced from one sample in a study of T cell changes during pregnancy in multiple sclerosis (dated by TCRdb to about 2019). Preparation of the library involved the immunoSEQ multiplex PCR assay. Here the immuneACCESS table is served through TCRdb, limited to in-frame sequences with V and J called. Missing clones are a known gap in these copies; in checked studies unresolved V genes cover under half, and the rest lacks a known reason. This sample is represented by 75,000 to 80,000 clones; about 91% of them were singletons. Together, the top ten hold approximately 2% of the sample. The material was peripheral blood, obtained before pregnancy. The receptors here all came from a female donor with multiple sclerosis, enrolled in a pregnancy study.

This chain connects TRBV7-9 to TRBJ2-1; D gene unclear. V shed 3 bases and J shed 8 bases, with 5 bases lying between them. From germline, CDR1 is SEHNR and CDR2 FQNEAQ (reference sequence). The CDR3 is 11 amino acids. CDR3: CASSLFDEQFF. In DNA, the CDR3 is TGTGCCAGCAGCTTGTTCGATGAGCAGTTCTTC.

This clone turned up a few times. DNA for the CDR3: TGTGCCAGCAGTCCACAGGGGGCGTACTATGGCTACACCTTC. Translating it yields CASSPQGAYYGYTF. This rearrangement joins TRBV27 to TRBJ1-2; 9 bases are shared with TRBD1. Per germline, CDR1 MNHEY and CDR2 SMNVEV (reference sequence). V gave up 5 bases and J gave up 3 bases; unmatched junction bases: 4. This CDR3 comprises 14 residues.

The V gene is TRBV9, the J gene TRBJ2-1; TRBD2 is a possible D gene (7 bases). Germline V lookup: CDR1 SGDLS, CDR2 YYNGEE. CDR3 length: 16 residues. Trimming stripped 0 bases from V and 2 bases from J, with 12 bases between. The CDR3 region has the DNA TGTGCCAGCAGCGTAGGGGAGGGGGGAGCCTACAATGAGCAGTTCTTC. Residues: CASSVGEGGAYNEQFF.

V and J are TRBV4-2 and TRBJ1-5, with D unclear. Between the trimmed V and J ends, which lost 3 bases and 0 bases, there was a span of 6 bases. CDR3 length equals 14 residues. Germline CDR1 reads LGHNA; CDR2 reads YNFKEQ. The CDR3 nucleotides are TGTGCCAGCAGCCAGACTGATAGCAATCAGCCCCAGCATTTT. It yields the protein CASSQTDSNQPQHF.

This clone appeared once. The chain couples TRBV9 to TRBJ1-2; TRBD1 is a possible D gene (5 bases). This CDR3 has 12 amino acids. The V gene's germline CDR1 is SGDLS and CDR2 YYNGEE. Deletions cut 6 bases from V and 4 bases from J, with 10 bases between. CDR3 in amino acids: CASTRGSYGYTF. In DNA form, the CDR3 reads TGTGCCAGCACCCGGGGGTCCTATGGCTACACCTTC.

The chain couples TRBV30 to TRBJ2-5, with D possibly matching TRBD1 (6 bases). CDR1 is GTSNPN, CDR2 SVGIG, per germline (reference sequence). The CDR3 has 12 amino acids. Trimming stripped 3 bases from V and 7 bases from J, with 12 bases between. CDR3 DNA sequence: TGTGCCTGGAGAACAGGGCGCAGGACCCAGTACTTC. Protein sequence: CAWRTGRRTQYF.

V and J are TRBV5-1 and TRBJ1-5; D might be TRBD1 (5 bases). Germline values: CDR1 SGHRS, CDR2 YFSETQ. The V end was cut by 7 bases, the J end by 3 bases, with 14 bases between. This CDR3 has 14 amino acids. The CDR3 loop is CASVRAFSNQPQHF. The CDR3 bases are TGCGCCAGCGTCAGGGCCTTTTCCAATCAGCCCCAGCATTTT.

This clone was observed once. The chain uses TRBV5-1 and TRBJ1-4; TRBD1 agrees at 9 bases. The CDR3 has 14 residues. J was trimmed by 7 bases and V by 2 bases; bases with no gene match: 3. The germline CDR1 and CDR2 sequences are SGHRS and YFSETQ. CDR3 DNA sequence: TGCGCCAGCAGCTTCACAGGGGGCGGTGAAAAACTGTTTTTT. Translation gives CASSFTGGGEKLFF.

The chain joins TRBV6-1 to TRBJ1-5, with TRBD1 as a possible D gene (5 bases). The V gene's germline CDR1 is MNHNS and CDR2 SASEGT. Trimming pared 4 bases from V and 5 bases from J, leaving 18 bases between. This CDR3 spans 16 amino acids. In nucleotides, the CDR3 is TGTGCCAGCAGTGGGGACCCGGGACTACCGTATCAGCCCCAGCATTTT. This gives the protein CASSGDPGLPYQPQHF.

The sample holds many counts of this clone. V is TRBV5-6 and J is TRBJ1-2; TRBD1 agrees at 12 bases. In germline, CDR1 is SGHDT, CDR2 YYEEEE. The CDR3 covers 15 residues. V lost 4 bases and J lost 6; bases outside the gene matches: 7. This CDR3 reads CASSPAGTGGHGYTF. The DNA for the CDR3 is TGTGCCAGCAGCCCTGCCGGGACAGGGGGCCATGGCTACACCTTC.

This clone was detected once. The V call is TRBV10-3, the J call TRBJ1-2, with TRBD1 matching 7 bases. The CDR3 runs to 13 residues. With V trimmed by 6 bases and J by 4 bases, 5 bases remained unmatched. Germline V gene sequence: CDR1 ENHRY, CDR2 SYGVKD. CDR3 loop: CAIREGQFYGYTF. DNA for the CDR3: TGTGCCATCAGGGAGGGACAGTTCTATGGCTACACCTTC.

V gene TRBV2 combines with J gene TRBJ2-7; 8 nucleotides align to TRBD1. With 2 bases clipped from V and 5 bases from J, the junction kept 11 bases outside the gene matches. Looked up from germline, CDR1 is SNHLY and CDR2 is FYNNEI. The CDR3 loop spans 16 amino acids. This CDR3 reads CASSEIGGQGYHEQYF. The CDR3 DNA is TGTGCCAGCAGTGAAATAGGAGGACAGGGTTACCACGAGCAGTACTTC.

This clone occurred a few times. This chain joins TRBV18 and TRBJ1-1; unclear D gene. The CDR3 covers 15 residues. Trimming took off 3 bases at V and 3 bases at J, with 14 bases between the two ends. The V gene's germline CDR1 is KGHSH and CDR2 LQKENI. CDR3 residues: CASSPQQISHTEAFF. The CDR3 DNA reads as TGTGCCAGCTCACCGCAACAGATCTCCCACACTGAAGCTTTCTTT.

The V gene is TRBV2, the J gene TRBJ1-1; D ambiguous. CDR3 length equals 11 residues. The ends were cut back, 6 bases at V and 1 base at J, with 3 bases in the middle. Germline CDR1 and CDR2: SNHLY and FYNNEI. The CDR3 DNA follows: TGTGCCAGCAGCCAGAACACTGAAGCTTTCTTT. This sequence encodes CASSQNTEAFF.

This clone was observed a single time. The chain employs TRBV18 and TRBJ1-2; D gene unclear. The CDR3 is 13 residues long. Germline CDR1 and CDR2: KGHSH and LQKENI. V lost 6 bases, J lost 7 bases, and 15 bases lay in between. The CDR3 sequence is CASSPDPEGGYTF. CDR3 DNA: TGTGCCAGCTCCCCTGACCCGGAGGGTGGCTACACCTTC.

This chain uses TRBV29-1 with TRBJ1-2, with D hard to call. Trimming cost V 4 bases and J 4 bases, with 10 bases left between them. This CDR3 is built from 12 residues. Germline assignment: CDR1 SQVTM and CDR2 ANQGSEA. CDR3 sequence: CSVGEVGYGYTF. CDR3 bases: TGCAGCGTTGGGGAGGTTGGCTATGGCTACACCTTC. The full variable domain, in which reference TRBV29-1 and TRBJ1-2 provide the parts outside the CDR3, is SAVISQKPSRDICQRGTSLTIQCQVDSQVTMMFWYRQQPGQSLTLIATANQGSEATYESGFVIDKFPISRPNLTFSTLTVSNMSPEDSSIYLCSVGEVGYGYTFGSGTRLTVV.

The CDR3 loop is CASSQPGDRGLGYGYTF. In DNA form, the CDR3 reads TGTGCCAGCAGCCAACCGGGAGACAGGGGGCTGGGATATGGCTACACCTTC. The chain couples TRBV4-2 to TRBJ1-2, with TRBD1 identical over 10 bases. Trimming cost V 2 bases and J 5 bases; bases outside gene matches: 11. CDR1 is LGHNA, CDR2 YNFKEQ, per germline. This CDR3 is built from 17 residues.

The chain uses TRBV5-4 and TRBJ1-2, with unresolved D. V gave up 0 bases and J gave up 2 bases, with 8 bases separating them. The germline CDR1 and CDR2 sequences are SGHNT and YYREEE (reference sequence). CDR3 length: 14 residues. The chain's CDR3 is CASSLALANYGYTF. Written as DNA, the CDR3 is TGTGCCAGCAGCTTGGCGCTAGCGAACTATGGCTACACCTTC.

This clone came up once. This rearrangement joins TRBV30 to TRBJ2-1; D unclear. V gave up 8 bases and J gave up 6 bases, with 17 bases separating them. CDR3 length: 13 amino acids. Germline V gene data show CDR1 as GTSNPN and CDR2 as SVGIG (reference sequence). The CDR3 sequence: CARSGSTFNEQFF. The CDR3 DNA reads TGTGCCCGGTCAGGATCCACCTTCAATGAGCAGTTCTTC.

This clone was found once. The rearrangement joins TRBV27 to TRBJ2-2; D is perhaps TRBD2 (5 bases). V shed 8 bases and J shed 0 bases, with 16 bases lying between them. Germline V CDR1 and CDR2: MNHEY, SMNVEV (reference sequence). The CDR3 runs to 16 residues. CDR3 DNA sequence: TGTGCCAGCGGACCTCTACTAGAAGCGAACACCGGGGAGCTGTTTTTT. Amino acids: CASGPLLEANTGELFF.

The V call is TRBV7-2, the J call TRBJ1-2; 7 bases are shared with TRBD1. V lost 6 bases, J lost 5 bases, and 6 bases stayed unmatched. From germline, CDR1 is SGHTA and CDR2 FQGNSA. The CDR3 length is 13 residues. The CDR3 region has the DNA TGTGCCAGCAGTTCCGGGACAGCTTATGGCTACACCTTC. This codes for CASSSGTAYGYTF.

The J gene is TRBJ2-7, the V gene TRBV5-6, with 7 bases lining up with TRBD2. Per the germline V gene, CDR1 is SGHDT and CDR2 is YYEEEE. V gave up 0 bases and J gave up 4 bases; unmatched junction bases: 4. The CDR3 length is 14 residues. DNA of the CDR3: TGTGCCAGCAGCTTGGGGCTAGCGGTGTACGAGCAGTACTTC. This gives the protein CASSLGLAVYEQYF.

The CDR3 DNA is TGTGCCAGCAGCTGGGAGCGGGGGGGGTACAATGAGCAGTTCTTC. Encoded protein: CASSWERGGYNEQFF. The chain joins TRBV5-4 to TRBJ2-1, with TRBD2 matching over 10 bases. Germline-derived CDR1 and CDR2 are SGHNT and YYREEE (reference sequence). This CDR3 contains 15 residues. Trimming took 3 bases from V and 4 from J; bases not matched to a gene: 4.

J is TRBJ2-7 and V is TRBV15; possible D gene TRBD2, 6 bases. The CDR3 is 14 amino acids. The V gene's germline CDR1 is LNHNV and CDR2 YYDKDF (reference sequence). Trimming left V 5 bases short and J 4 bases short, with 15 bases between. The CDR3 DNA follows: TGTGCCACCAGCTCCTACTTCGGGGGTTACGAGCAGTACTTC. Amino acids: CATSSYFGGYEQYF. Full variable domain (rest looked up from reference TRBV15 and TRBJ2-7): DAMVIQNPRYQVTQFGKPVTLSCSQTLNHNVMYWYQQKSSQAPKLLFHYYDKDFNNEADTPDNFQSRRPNTSFCFLDIRSPGLGDTAMYLCATSSYFGGYEQYFGPGTRLTVT.

This chain uses TRBV4-1 with TRBJ1-1; TRBD1 aligns across 11 bases. Looked up from germline, CDR1 is MGHRA and CDR2 is YSYEKL. The CDR3 totals 16 residues. Losses at the gene ends were 4 bases for V and 4 bases for J; bases not matched to a gene: 8. CDR3 residues: CASSPWGGTGGTEAFF. The CDR3 nucleotides are TGCGCCAGCAGCCCGTGGGGGGGGACAGGGGGCACTGAAGCTTTCTTT.

The chain employs TRBV27 and TRBJ1-2; 7 bases align to TRBD1. Germline CDR1 MNHEY, CDR2 SMNVEV (reference sequence). This CDR3 comprises 13 residues. V lost 5 bases, J lost 4 bases, and 4 bases stayed unmatched. The CDR3 nucleotides read TGTGCCAGCAGTACAGGGGTTGGCTATGGCTACACCTTC. As protein: CASSTGVGYGYTF.

This chain links TRBV5-1 with TRBJ1-5, with D possibly TRBD1 on 5 matching bases. This CDR3 has 16 residues. Trimming cost V 0 bases and J 2 bases, with 12 bases left between them. Germline CDR1 SGHRS, CDR2 YFSETQ. CDR3 sequence reads: CASSLAGGDGNQPQHF. DNA for the CDR3: TGCGCCAGCAGCTTGGCTGGGGGGGACGGCAATCAGCCCCAGCATTTT.

The CDR3 protein is CASSPTRDRDYGYTF. The CDR3 DNA follows: TGTGCCAGCTCACCTACTAGGGACAGGGACTATGGCTACACCTTC. The V and J genes are TRBV18 and TRBJ1-2; 9 bases are a match to TRBD1. Germline loops: CDR1 KGHSH, CDR2 LQKENI. This CDR3 has 15 residues. V was clipped by 3 bases and J by 3 bases; unmatched bases: 5.